A single TCR beta chain is shown here with its context. The antigen is undetermined. Sequencing used immunoSEQ multiplex PCR; TCRdb keeps in-frame clones, though not all of them. The table has approximately 34,000 clones, 76% seen once; the top ten hold around 17%. The CDR3 loop spans 16 amino acids. V shed 4 bases, J shed 7 bases, and the junction held 10 bases outside the gene matches. In germline, CDR1 is LGHNA, CDR2 YSLEER. Each patient experienced a relapse that followed autologous stem cell transplantation, and brentuximab vedotin exposure varied. The sample is drawn from a study of PD-1 blockade in classical Hodgkin lymphoma. The study's findings and limits: Complete responders' baseline diversity resembled that of newly diagnosed patients.

The sample here was peripheral blood mononuclear cells (PBMCs), taken before the second cycle of nivolumab. The TCR comes from a human donor with classical Hodgkin lymphoma. The J gene is TRBJ1-6, the V gene TRBV4-3; the match to TRBD1 covers 7 bases. The CDR3 loop reads CASSPTWDSLNSPLHF. The DNA of the CDR3 is TGCGCCAGCAGCCCAACTTGGGACAGTCTGAATTCACCCCTCCACTTT.